Described below is a single T cell receptor beta chain sequence and its context. As processed by the authors: Without quality scores, immunoSEQ junctional reads could not be filtered like full-length reads. Sequenced by immunoSEQ multiplex PCR; TCRdb stores in-frame clones only, minus some. The DNA gave D and trimming, while V, J and clone size come from that table. In the table there are 450,000 to 550,000 clones, about four fifths of which are singletons. The source of the sample is a study of shared clonotypes between healthy human individuals. J was trimmed by 5 bases and V by 8 bases; bases with no gene match: 6. CDR3 size: 14 residues. CDR1 is MNHNY, CDR2 SVGAGI, per germline (reference sequence).

The specimen sequenced was PBMCs. This chain joins TRBV6-6 and TRBJ2-1, with 10 bases fitting TRBD2. This clonotype was sampled from a middle-aged woman in good health. Some clones in this sample may be carry-over from other donors' samples. DNA of the CDR3: TGTGCCAGCCTTAGACTAGCGGGTGACAATGAGCAGTTCTTC. Translated: CASLRLAGDNEQFF.